This T cell receptor beta chain was observed in a study of T cells in Graves' hyperthyroidism and ophthalmopathy. Amplification yielded TCR beta CDR3 regions, with RNA transcripts as the source. A set of HTBI primers served as the primers for a first-round RT-PCR of the TCR CDR3. Via MiXCR, TCRdb re-called the multiplex PCR reads, giving one row per CDR3 protein. The table lists roughly 420,000 distinct CDR3 sequences, roughly 14% of them singletons. Diagnoses were made from clinical symptoms, serum measures (thyroxine and TRAb), thyroid ultrasound and orbital computed tomography. Each 10 ml fresh peripheral blood draw supplied the PBMCs. Trimming stripped 3 bases from V and 6 bases from J, with 18 bases between. From germline, CDR1 is MNHEY and CDR2 SMNVEV (reference sequence). The length of the CDR3 is 15 residues. This clonotype was found many times. The antigen remains undetermined. Broader study findings: The model's output predicted ophthalmopathy at a median of about 6.5 months prior to onset. Most thyroid clonotypes that were expanded above 0.001 also turned up in blood.

Sequenced material: blood. The receptor was isolated from a woman younger than 30 with Graves' hyperthyroidism. V gene TRBV27 combines with J gene TRBJ2-7; a possible D gene is TRBD1 (5 bases). The CDR3 region has the DNA TGTGCCAGCAGTTTCTCCCCAGGGAAGGTTGGCGAGCAGTACTTC. Translating gives CASSFSPGKVGEQYF.